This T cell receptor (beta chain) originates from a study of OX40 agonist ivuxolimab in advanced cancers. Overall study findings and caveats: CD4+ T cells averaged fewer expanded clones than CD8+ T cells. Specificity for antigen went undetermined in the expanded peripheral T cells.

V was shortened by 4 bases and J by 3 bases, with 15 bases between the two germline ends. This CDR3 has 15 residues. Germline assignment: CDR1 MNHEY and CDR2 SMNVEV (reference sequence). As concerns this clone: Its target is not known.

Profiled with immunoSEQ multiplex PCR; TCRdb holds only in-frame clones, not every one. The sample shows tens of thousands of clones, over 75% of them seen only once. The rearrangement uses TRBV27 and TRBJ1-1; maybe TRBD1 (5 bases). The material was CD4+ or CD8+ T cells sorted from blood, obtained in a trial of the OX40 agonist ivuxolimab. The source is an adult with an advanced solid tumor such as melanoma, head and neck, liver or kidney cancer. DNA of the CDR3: TGTGCCAGCAGTTCTCTGGGGGTCTGGGACACTGAAGCTTTCTTT. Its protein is CASSSLGVWDTEAFF.